This T cell receptor (beta chain) was found in a study of blood T cell repertoires in COVID-19. This clone was picked up a small number of times. Germline V gene sequence: CDR1 SEHNR, CDR2 FQNEAQ (reference sequence). CDR3 length equals 16 residues. V lost 4 bases, J lost 0 bases, and 7 bases stayed unmatched. Profiling relied on immunoSEQ multiplex PCR, and the TCRdb table lists in-frame clones only, not all of them. The table includes 240,000 or so clones, approximately 83% detected once. The clonotype was recovered from a woman aged 30 to 39 who had recovered from COVID-19. The V and J genes are TRBV7-9 and TRBJ2-7; 9 nucleotides line up with TRBD2. Material: peripheral blood. In DNA form, the CDR3 reads TGTGCCAGCAGCTCGGGGACTAGCTCGGGCTCCTACGAGCAGTACTTC. Amino acids: CASSSGTSSGSYEQYF.